The 18 T cell receptor beta chains reported below all come from one sample, sequenced in a study of shared clonotypes between healthy human individuals. Sequencing was performed with immunoSEQ multiplex PCR; in TCRdb, only in-frame clones are kept and a portion is missing. The sample lists roughly 2.5 million clones, around 90% occurring once. The sequencing input was naive CD4+ T cells sorted from blood. The subset was: CD45RA+ positively selected. The receptors derive from a man aged 18 to 29 in good health.

The rearrangement joins TRBV7-8 to TRBJ2-7; D is uncertain. Deletions cut 0 bases from V and 11 bases from J, with 17 bases between. The CDR3 contains 14 residues. The germline V gene encodes CDR1 SGHVS and CDR2 FQNEAQ. The CDR3 region is CASSLALGKVYEYF. For the CDR3, the DNA is TGTGCCAGCAGCTTAGCACTGGGTAAAGTGTACGAGTACTTC. Based on the CDR3 plus reference TRBV7-8 and TRBJ2-7, the full variable domain is GAGVSQSPRYKVAKRGQDVALRCDPISGHVSLFWYQQALGQGPEFLTYFQNEAQLDKSGLPSDRFFAERPEGSVSTLKIQRTQQEDSAVYLCASSLALGKVYEYFGPGTRLTVT.

The chain links TRBV5-1 to TRBJ1-1; the D gene is possibly TRBD1 (5 bases). The CDR3 consists of 15 residues. V gave up 3 bases and J gave up 3 bases, with 15 bases separating them. Germline values: CDR1 SGHRS, CDR2 YFSETQ. The CDR3 bases are TGCGCCAGCAGCTACCTTTTCGGGGACTACACTGAAGCTTTCTTT. This gives the protein CASSYLFGDYTEAFF.

The chain links TRBV7-9 to TRBJ2-1; 8 bases fit TRBD1. This CDR3 spans 14 amino acids. V lost 4 bases to trimming and J lost 6 bases; unmatched junction nucleotides: 5. The germline gives CDR1 SEHNR, CDR2 FQNEAQ (reference sequence). Here the CDR3 reads CASSSGQGSNEQFF. CDR3 DNA: TGTGCCAGCAGCTCCGGACAGGGTAGCAATGAGCAGTTCTTC.

This clone appeared a single time. The chain employs TRBV4-1 and TRBJ2-1, with 8 bases fitting TRBD2. CDR1 and CDR2 (germline): MGHRA, YSYEKL. With V trimmed by 4 bases and J by 7 bases, 9 bases remained unmatched. The CDR3 sequence is 15 residues long. This CDR3 is CASSPLGTRPNEQFF. As DNA, the CDR3 is TGCGCCAGCAGCCCCTTGGGGACTAGACCGAATGAGCAGTTCTTC.

The rearrangement uses TRBV30 and TRBJ1-5; no reliable D call. The CDR3 sequence is 12 residues long. The germline gives CDR1 GTSNPN, CDR2 SVGIG (reference sequence). V lost 1 base and J 1 base, leaving 2 bases between the germline ends. The CDR3 DNA sequence: TGTGCCTGGAGTGAAAGCAATCAGCCCCAGCATTTT. Its translation is CAWSESNQPQHF.

The V and J genes are TRBV12-5 and TRBJ2-7; 8 nucleotides align to TRBD1. CDR3 length equals 16 residues. J gave up 2 bases and V 0 bases, and 6 bases lay outside the gene matches. In germline, CDR1 is LGHNT, CDR2 FRNRAP. The CDR3 spells CASGLVTGDQPYEQYF. The CDR3 DNA is TGTGCTAGTGGTTTGGTGACAGGGGATCAACCCTACGAGCAGTACTTC.

The gene calls are TRBV30 and TRBJ1-1; no firm D call. Per the germline V gene, CDR1 is GTSNPN and CDR2 is SVGIG (reference sequence). V lost 2 bases, J lost 10 bases, and 14 bases lay in between. This CDR3 contains 12 residues. The CDR3 bases are TGTGCCTGGAGTAGTGGGGTTGCGCGAGCTTTCTTT. Encoded protein: CAWSSGVARAFF.

The gene calls are TRBV5-6 and TRBJ2-1, with 13 positions matching TRBD2. CDR1 and CDR2 from the germline V gene are SGHDT and YYEEEE. The CDR3 consists of 17 residues. V trimming: 4 bases; J trimming: 3 bases; junction bases outside the gene matches: 7. As DNA, the CDR3 is TGTGCCAGCAGCCCGAAACGACTAGCGGGGGGCTACAATGAGCAGTTCTTC. Protein sequence: CASSPKRLAGGYNEQFF. Using reference TRBV5-6 and TRBJ2-1 for the parts outside the CDR3, the full variable domain is DAGVTQSPTHLIKTRGQQVTLRCSPKSGHDTVSWYQQALGQGPQFIFQYYEEEERQRGNFPDRFSGHQFPNYSSELNVNALLLGDSALYLCASSPKRLAGGYNEQFFGPGTRLTVL.

With respect to this clone: Within the sample, other DNA sequences also encode this same CDR3. V gene TRBV2 combines with J gene TRBJ1-1; D remains ambiguous. CDR1 and CDR2 from the germline V gene are SNHLY and FYNNEI. V was pared by 4 bases and J by 2 bases, with 2 bases between. The CDR3 has 11 residues. CDR3 region: CASSVNTEAFF. CDR3 DNA: TGTGCCAGCAGTGTTAACACTGAAGCTTTCTTT.

This chain uses TRBV30 with TRBJ1-6; D not certain. CDR1 is GTSNPN, CDR2 SVGIG, per germline (reference sequence). There are 13 residues in the CDR3. V lost 0 bases and J lost 6, with 6 bases in between. The CDR3 DNA is TGTGCCTGGAGTGTCCAGCCTAATTCACCCCTCCACTTT. Translated: CAWSVQPNSPLHF.

For this clone: The same CDR3 is also encoded by other DNA sequences in this sample. V and J are TRBV7-2 and TRBJ2-7; 12 bases are shared with TRBD2. From germline, CDR1 is SGHTA and CDR2 FQGNSA. This CDR3 region has 15 residues. After removal of 1 base from V and 4 bases from J, the junction contained 2 bases not matched to a gene. The CDR3 nucleotides read TGTGCCAGCAGCTTAGTTCTAGCGGGAGGGTACGAGCAGTACTTC. Its translation is CASSLVLAGGYEQYF.

The chain is built from TRBV10-1 and TRBJ1-5; possible D gene TRBD1, 5 bases. The ends were cut back, 10 bases at V and 0 bases at J, with 19 bases in the middle. CDR1 and CDR2 (germline): WNHNN, SYGVQD (reference sequence). The CDR3 runs to 16 residues. The CDR3 protein is CATQGAALYSNQPQHF. The CDR3 DNA is TGCGCCACCCAGGGTGCCGCATTGTATAGCAATCAGCCCCAGCATTTT.

This clone was recorded once. The sample carries other DNA sequences with the same CDR3. The chain joins TRBV2 to TRBJ1-1, with D perhaps TRBD1 (6 bases). CDR1 is SNHLY and CDR2 is FYNNEI in the germline V gene. Trimming left V 1 base short and J 5 bases short, with 11 bases between. The CDR3 is made up of 14 amino acids. The CDR3 is CASSEEGGRTEAFF. Here the CDR3 DNA reads TGTGCCAGCAGTGAAGAGGGGGGTAGAACTGAAGCTTTCTTT.

The rearrangement uses TRBV18 and TRBJ2-3, with TRBD2 as a possible D gene (6 bases). The CDR3 extends over 16 amino acids. V was cut by 3 bases and J by 2 bases, with 15 bases left in between. Looked up from germline, CDR1 is KGHSH and CDR2 is LQKENI. This CDR3 is CASSPTGTPVTDTQYF. CDR3 coding DNA: TGTGCCAGCTCACCCACCGGGACTCCAGTCACAGATACGCAGTATTTT.

The genes are TRBV7-9 and TRBJ1-1, with D maybe TRBD1 (6 bases). Trimming left V 5 bases short and J 2 bases short, with 12 bases between. Looked up from germline, CDR1 is SEHNR and CDR2 is FQNEAQ (reference sequence). CDR3 size: 14 residues. The CDR3: CASSGQTLNTEAFF. In DNA form, the CDR3 reads TGTGCCAGCAGCGGACAGACCCTAAACACTGAAGCTTTCTTT.

This chain joins TRBV28 and TRBJ1-2; D is possibly TRBD1 (6 bases). The CDR3 consists of 14 residues. Germline CDR1 reads MDHEN; CDR2 reads SYDVKM. V lost 6 bases and J 3 bases, leaving 14 bases between the germline ends. The CDR3 bases are TGTGCCAGCAGCCAGGGGCTGGACTACTATGGCTACACCTTC. Its protein is CASSQGLDYYGYTF.

To note about this clone: The sample carries other DNA sequences with the same CDR3. This chain uses TRBV5-1 with TRBJ2-7; 8 nucleotides line up with TRBD1. The V gene's germline CDR1 is SGHRS and CDR2 YFSETQ. The CDR3 runs 15 residues. V trimming: 3 bases; J trimming: 0 bases; junction bases outside the gene matches: 5. The CDR3 sequence is CASSSGTGPSYEQYF. The CDR3 DNA reads as TGCGCCAGCAGCTCGGGGACAGGACCCTCCTACGAGCAGTACTTC.

This chain links TRBV18 with TRBJ2-4; D is perhaps TRBD2 (5 bases). CDR1 is KGHSH, CDR2 LQKENI, per germline. The CDR3 is 17 amino acids. Trimming took 2 bases from V and 1 from J, leaving 15 bases between them. CDR3 loop: CASSPIRENLAKNIQYF. The CDR3 bases are TGTGCCAGCTCACCAATCCGGGAAAATCTTGCCAAAAACATTCAGTACTTC.